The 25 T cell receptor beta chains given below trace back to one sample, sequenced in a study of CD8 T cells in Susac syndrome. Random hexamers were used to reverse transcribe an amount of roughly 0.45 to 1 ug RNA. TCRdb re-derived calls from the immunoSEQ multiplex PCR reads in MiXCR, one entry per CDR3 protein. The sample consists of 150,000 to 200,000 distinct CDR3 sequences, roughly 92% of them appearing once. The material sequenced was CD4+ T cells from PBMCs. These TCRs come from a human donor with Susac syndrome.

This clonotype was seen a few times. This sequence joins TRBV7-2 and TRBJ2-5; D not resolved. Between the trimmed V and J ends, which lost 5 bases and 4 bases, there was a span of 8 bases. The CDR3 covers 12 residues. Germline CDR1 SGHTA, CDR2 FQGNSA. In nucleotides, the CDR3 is TGTGCCAGCAGCCACCCCGGAGAGACCCAGTACTTC. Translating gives CASSHPGETQYF.

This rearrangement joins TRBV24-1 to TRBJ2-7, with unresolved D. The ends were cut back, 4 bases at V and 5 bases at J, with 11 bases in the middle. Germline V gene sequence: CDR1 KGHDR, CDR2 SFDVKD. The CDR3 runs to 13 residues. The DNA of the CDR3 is TGTGCCACCAGTGAAGGTAGCAATAACGAGCAGTACTTC. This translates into CATSEGSNNEQYF.

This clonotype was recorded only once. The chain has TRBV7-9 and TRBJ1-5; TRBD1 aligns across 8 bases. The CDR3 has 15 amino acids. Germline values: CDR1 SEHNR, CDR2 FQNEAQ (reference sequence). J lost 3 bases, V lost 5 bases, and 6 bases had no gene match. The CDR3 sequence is CASSQGAGINQPQHF. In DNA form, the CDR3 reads TGTGCCAGCAGCCAGGGGGCAGGTATCAATCAGCCCCAGCATTTT.

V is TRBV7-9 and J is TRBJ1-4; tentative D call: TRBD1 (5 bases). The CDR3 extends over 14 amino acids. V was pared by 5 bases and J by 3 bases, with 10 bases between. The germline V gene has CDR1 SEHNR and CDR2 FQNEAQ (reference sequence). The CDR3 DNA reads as TGTGCCAGCAGCCTGACAGTTGCTAATGAAAAACTGTTTTTT. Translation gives CASSLTVANEKLFF.

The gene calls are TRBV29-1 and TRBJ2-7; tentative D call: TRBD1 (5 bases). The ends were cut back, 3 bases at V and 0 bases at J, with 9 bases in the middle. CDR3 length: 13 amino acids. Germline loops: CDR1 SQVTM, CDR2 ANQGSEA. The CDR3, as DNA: TGCAGCGTTGAGGTGGGGCCCTCCTACGAGCAGTACTTC. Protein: CSVEVGPSYEQYF.

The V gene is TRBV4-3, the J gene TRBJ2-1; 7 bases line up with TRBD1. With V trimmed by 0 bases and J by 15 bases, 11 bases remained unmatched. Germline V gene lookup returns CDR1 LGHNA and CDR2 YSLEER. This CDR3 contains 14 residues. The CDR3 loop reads CASSQDLRDRRLFF. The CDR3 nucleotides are TGCGCCAGCAGCCAAGATCTCCGGGACAGACGACTGTTCTTC.

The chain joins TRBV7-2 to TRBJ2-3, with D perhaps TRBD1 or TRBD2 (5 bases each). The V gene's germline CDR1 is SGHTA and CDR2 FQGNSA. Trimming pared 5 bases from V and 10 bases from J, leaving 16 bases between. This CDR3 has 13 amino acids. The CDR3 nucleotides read TGTGCCAGCAGCCTGGAACAGGTCGGGGCGCAGTATTTT. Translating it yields CASSLEQVGAQYF.

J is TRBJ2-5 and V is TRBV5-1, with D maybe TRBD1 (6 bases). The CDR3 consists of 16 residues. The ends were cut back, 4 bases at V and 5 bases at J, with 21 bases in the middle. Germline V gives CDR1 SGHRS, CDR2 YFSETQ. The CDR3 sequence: CASSGRATGSGETQYF. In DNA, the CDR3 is TGCGCCAGCAGCGGCCGGGCAACAGGGTCCGGGGAGACCCAGTACTTC.

The CDR3 reads CASSQDPNSPSYEQYF. In DNA, the CDR3 is TGCGCCAGCAGCCAAGATCCCAACAGCCCATCCTACGAGCAGTACTTC. The chain joins TRBV4-1 to TRBJ2-7; D gene unclear. CDR3 length equals 16 residues. Germline V gene sequence: CDR1 MGHRA, CDR2 YSYEKL. The V and J ends lost 0 bases and 1 base respectively, with 13 bases between them.

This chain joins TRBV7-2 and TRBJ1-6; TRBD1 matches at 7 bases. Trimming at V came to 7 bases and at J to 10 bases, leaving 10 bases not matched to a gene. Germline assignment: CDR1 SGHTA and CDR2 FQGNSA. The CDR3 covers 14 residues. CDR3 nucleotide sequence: TGTGCCAGCACCAATTACAGGGGACAATCACCCCTCCACTTT. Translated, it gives CASTNYRGQSPLHF.

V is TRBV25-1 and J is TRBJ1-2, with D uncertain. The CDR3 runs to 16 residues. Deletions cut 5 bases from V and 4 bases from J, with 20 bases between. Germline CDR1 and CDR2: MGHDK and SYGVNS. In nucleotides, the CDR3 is TGTGCCAGCAGTCCGAAAGCCTTCTTAGAGGTCTATGGCTACACCTTC. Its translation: CASSPKAFLEVYGYTF.

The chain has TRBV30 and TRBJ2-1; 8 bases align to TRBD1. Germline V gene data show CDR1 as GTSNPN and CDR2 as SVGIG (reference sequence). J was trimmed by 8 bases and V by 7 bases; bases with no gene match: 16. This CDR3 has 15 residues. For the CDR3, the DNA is TGTGCCTACGACAGGGGAAGGGGTTATGGCGATGAGCAGTTCTTC. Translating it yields CAYDRGRGYGDEQFF.

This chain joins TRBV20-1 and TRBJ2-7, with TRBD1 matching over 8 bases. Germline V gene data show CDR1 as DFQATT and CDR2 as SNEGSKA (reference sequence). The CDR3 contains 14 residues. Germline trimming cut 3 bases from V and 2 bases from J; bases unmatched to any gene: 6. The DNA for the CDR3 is TGCAGTGCTAGTTTAAGGACAGGGACCTACGAGCAGTACTTC. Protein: CSASLRTGTYEQYF.

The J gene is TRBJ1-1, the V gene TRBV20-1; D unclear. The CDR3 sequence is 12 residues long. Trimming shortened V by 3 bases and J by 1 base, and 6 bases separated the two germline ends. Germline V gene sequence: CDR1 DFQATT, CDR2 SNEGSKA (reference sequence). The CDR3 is CSASPENTEAFF. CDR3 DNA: TGCAGTGCTAGTCCGGAGAACACTGAAGCTTTCTTT.

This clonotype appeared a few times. CDR3 coding DNA: TGTGCCAGCAGTTTAGAGGGCAGGAACTATGGCTACACCTTC. It translates to CASSLEGRNYGYTF. This rearrangement joins TRBV12-3 or TRBV12-4 to TRBJ1-2; no clear D. The V gene lost 1 base and the J gene lost 2 bases, with 8 bases spanning the gap. This CDR3 comprises 14 residues.

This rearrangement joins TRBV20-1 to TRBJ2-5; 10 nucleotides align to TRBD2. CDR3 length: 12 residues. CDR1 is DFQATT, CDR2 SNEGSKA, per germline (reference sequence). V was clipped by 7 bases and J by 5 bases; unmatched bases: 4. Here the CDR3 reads CSGKAGGETQYF. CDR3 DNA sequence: TGCAGTGGAAAAGCGGGGGGGGAGACCCAGTACTTC.

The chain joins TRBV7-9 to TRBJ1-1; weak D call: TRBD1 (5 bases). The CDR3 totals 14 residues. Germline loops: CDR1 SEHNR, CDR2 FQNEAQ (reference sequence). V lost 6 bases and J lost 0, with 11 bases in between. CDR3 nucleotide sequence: TGTGCCAGCAGAATGGACACCATGAACACTGAAGCTTTCTTT. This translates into CASRMDTMNTEAFF.

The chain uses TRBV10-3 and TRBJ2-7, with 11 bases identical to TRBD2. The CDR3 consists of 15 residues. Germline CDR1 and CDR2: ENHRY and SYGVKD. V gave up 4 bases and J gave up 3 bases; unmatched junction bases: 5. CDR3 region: CAISGLAGSYYEQYF. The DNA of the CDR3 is TGTGCCATCAGTGGACTAGCGGGGTCCTACTACGAGCAGTACTTC.

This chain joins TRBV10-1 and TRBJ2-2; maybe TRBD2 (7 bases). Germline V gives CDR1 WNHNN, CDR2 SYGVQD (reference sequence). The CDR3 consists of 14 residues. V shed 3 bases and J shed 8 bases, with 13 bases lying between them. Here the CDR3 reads CASSDTGGSGELFF. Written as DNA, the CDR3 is TGCGCCAGCAGTGACACGGGGGGCTCTGGGGAGCTGTTTTTT.

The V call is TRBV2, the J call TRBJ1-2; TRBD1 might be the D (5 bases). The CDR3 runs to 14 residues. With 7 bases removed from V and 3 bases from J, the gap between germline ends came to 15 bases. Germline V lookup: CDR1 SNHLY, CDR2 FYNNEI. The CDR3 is CASTNGGGDYGYTF. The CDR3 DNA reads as TGTGCCAGCACTAACGGGGGAGGAGACTATGGCTACACCTTC.

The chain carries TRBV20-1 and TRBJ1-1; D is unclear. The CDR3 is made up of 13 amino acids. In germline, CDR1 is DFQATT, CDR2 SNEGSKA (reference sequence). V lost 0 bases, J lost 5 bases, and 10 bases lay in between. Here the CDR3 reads CSAREGRGTEAFF. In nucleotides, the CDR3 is TGCAGTGCTAGAGAAGGGAGAGGAACTGAAGCTTTCTTT.

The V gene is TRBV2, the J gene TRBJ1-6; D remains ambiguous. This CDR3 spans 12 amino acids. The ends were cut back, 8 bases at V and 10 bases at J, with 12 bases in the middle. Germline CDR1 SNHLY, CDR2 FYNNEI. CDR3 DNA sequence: TGTGCCAGCGGCGTTGAAGGCTCACCCCTCCACTTT. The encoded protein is CASGVEGSPLHF.

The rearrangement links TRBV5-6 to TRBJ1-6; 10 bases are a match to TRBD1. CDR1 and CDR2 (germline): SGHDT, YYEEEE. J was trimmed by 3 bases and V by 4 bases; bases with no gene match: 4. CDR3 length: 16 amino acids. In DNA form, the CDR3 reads TGTGCCAGCAGCGGGGACAGGGGCCTCTATAATTCACCCCTCCACTTT. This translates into CASSGDRGLYNSPLHF.

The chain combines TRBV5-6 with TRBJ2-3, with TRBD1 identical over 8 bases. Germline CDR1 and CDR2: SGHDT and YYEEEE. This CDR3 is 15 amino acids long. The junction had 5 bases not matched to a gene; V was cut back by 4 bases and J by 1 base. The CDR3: CASSRQGKGTDTQYF. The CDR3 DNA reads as TGTGCCAGCAGCCGACAGGGGAAGGGCACAGATACGCAGTATTTT.

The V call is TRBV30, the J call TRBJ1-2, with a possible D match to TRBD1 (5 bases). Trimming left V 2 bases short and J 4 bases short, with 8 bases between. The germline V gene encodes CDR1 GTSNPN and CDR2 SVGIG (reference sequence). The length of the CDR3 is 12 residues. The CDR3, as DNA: TGTGCCTGGAGTAGGGGCTCCTATGGCTACACCTTC. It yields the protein CAWSRGSYGYTF. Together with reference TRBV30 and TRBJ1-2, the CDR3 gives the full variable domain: SQTIHQWPATLVQPVGSPLSLECTVEGTSNPNLYWYRQAAGRGLQLLFYSVGIGQISSEVPQNLSASRPQDRQFILSSKKLLLSDSGFYLCAWSRGSYGYTFGSGTRLTVV.